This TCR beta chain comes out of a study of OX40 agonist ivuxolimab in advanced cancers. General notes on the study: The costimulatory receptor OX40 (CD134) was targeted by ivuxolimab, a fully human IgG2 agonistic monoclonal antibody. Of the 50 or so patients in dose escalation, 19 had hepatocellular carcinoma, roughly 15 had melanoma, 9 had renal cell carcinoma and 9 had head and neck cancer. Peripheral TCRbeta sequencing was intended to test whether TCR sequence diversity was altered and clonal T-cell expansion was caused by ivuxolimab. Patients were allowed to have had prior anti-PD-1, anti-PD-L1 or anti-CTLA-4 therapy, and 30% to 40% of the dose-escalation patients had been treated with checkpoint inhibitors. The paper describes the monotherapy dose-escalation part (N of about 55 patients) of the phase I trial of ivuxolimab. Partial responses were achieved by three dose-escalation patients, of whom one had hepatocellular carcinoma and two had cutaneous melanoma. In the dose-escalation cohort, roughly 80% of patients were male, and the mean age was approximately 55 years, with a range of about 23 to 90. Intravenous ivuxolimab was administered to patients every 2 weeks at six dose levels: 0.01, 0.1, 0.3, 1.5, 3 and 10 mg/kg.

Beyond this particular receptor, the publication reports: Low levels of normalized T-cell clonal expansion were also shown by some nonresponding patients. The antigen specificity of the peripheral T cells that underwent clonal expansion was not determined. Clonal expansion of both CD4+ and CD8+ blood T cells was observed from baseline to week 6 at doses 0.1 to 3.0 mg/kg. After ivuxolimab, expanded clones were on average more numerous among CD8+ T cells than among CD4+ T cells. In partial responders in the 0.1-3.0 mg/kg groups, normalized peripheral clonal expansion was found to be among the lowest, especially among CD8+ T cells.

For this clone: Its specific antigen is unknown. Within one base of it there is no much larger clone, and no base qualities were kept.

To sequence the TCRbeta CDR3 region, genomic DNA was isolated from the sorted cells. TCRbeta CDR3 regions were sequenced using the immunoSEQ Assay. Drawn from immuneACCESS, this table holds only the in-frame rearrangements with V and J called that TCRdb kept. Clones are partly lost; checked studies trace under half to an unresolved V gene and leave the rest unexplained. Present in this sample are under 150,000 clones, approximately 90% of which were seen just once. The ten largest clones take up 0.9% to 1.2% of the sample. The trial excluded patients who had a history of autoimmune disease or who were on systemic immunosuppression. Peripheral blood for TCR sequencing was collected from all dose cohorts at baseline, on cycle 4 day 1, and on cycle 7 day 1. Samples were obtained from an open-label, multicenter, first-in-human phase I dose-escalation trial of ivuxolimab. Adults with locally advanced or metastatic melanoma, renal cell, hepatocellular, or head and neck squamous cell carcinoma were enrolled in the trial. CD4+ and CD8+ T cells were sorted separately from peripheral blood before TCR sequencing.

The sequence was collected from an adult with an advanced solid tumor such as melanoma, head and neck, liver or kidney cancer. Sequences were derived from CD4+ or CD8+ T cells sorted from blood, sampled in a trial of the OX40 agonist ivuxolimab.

The CDR3 protein: CASSPTAGQGGYNEQFF. The nucleotide sequence reads TGTGCCAGCTCACCAACGGCGGGACAGGGAGGATACAATGAGCAGTTCTTC. Recombination connected TRBV18 to TRBJ2-1; 9 bases in the middle match TRBD1. Looking up the germline V gene yields CDR1 KGHSH and CDR2 LQKENI. The CDR3 has 17 amino acids, counting the end cysteine and phenylalanine. Solely the CDR3 DNA is kept, with 51 bases framed from the first base. Trimmed from V: 2 bases; trimmed from J: 4 bases; junction bases lacking a gene match: 9.